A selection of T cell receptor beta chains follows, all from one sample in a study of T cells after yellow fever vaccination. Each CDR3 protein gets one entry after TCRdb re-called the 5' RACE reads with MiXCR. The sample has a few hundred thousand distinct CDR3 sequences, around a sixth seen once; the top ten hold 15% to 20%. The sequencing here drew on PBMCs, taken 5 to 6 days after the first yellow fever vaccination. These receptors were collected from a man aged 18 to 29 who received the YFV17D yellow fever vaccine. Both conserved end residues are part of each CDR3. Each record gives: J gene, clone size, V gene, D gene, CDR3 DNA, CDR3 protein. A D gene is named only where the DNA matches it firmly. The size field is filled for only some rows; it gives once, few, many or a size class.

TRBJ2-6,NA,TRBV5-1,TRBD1,TGCGCCAGCAGCATCAGGGGGCCTGGGGCCAACGTCCTGACTTTC,CASSIRGPGANVLTF
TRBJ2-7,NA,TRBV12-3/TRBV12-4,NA,TGTGCCAGCAGTTTATGGAGTGATGAAGACGAGCAGTACTTC,CASSLWSDEDEQYF
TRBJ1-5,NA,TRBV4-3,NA,TGCGCCAGCAGCCAAGAGGCGGGGAGCAATCAGCCCCAGCATTTT,CASSQEAGSNQPQHF
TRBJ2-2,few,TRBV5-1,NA,TGCGCCAGCACGTTCACTAGCTCTCGCGGCACCGGGGAGCTGTTTTTT,CASTFTSSRGTGELFF
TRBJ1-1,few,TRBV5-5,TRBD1,TGTGCCAGCGGATACAGGGGGGGGAACACTGAAGCTTTCTTT,CASGYRGGNTEAFF
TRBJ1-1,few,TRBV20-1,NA,TGCAGTGCAGCTGGTGGGAGCGGGGACACTGAAGCTTTCTTT,CSAAGGSGDTEAFF
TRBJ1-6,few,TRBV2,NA,TGTGCCAGCGAAGCAGGGAGACATAATTCACCCCTCCACTTT,CASEAGRHNSPLHF
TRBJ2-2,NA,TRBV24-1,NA,TGTGCCACCAGTGAATTTGGGGAGCTGTTTTTT,CATSEFGELFF
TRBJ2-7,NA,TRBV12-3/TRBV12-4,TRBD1,TGTGCCAGCAGGGGAAGACAGGGGGGCTACGAGCAGTACTTC,CASRGRQGGYEQYF
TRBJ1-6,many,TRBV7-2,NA,TGTGCCAGCAGCTGGCAGGGCGCGTATTCACCCCTCCACTTT,CASSWQGAYSPLHF
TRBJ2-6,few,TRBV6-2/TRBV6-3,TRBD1,TGTGCCAGCAGTTACTCGACAGGGGCCATTTCTGGGGCCAACGTCCTGACTTTC,CASSYSTGAISGANVLTF
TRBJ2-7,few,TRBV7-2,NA,TGTGCCAGCAGCCAAGCGTACAGGGAAAACGCCTACGAGCAGTACTTC,CASSQAYRENAYEQYF
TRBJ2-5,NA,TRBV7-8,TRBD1,TGTGCCAGCAGCATAGGACAGGCCTTACAAGAGACCCAGTACTTC,CASSIGQALQETQYF
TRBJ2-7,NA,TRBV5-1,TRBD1,TGCGCCAGCAGCTTGAGAGGCAGGGGGCAGTACGAGCAGTACTTC,CASSLRGRGQYEQYF
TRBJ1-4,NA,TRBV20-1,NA,TGCAGTGCTAGAGATGGTTTGGGGAAGGGAAAACTGTTTTTT,CSARDGLGKGKLFF
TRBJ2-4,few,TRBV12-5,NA,TGTGCTAGTGGTCGACTAGTTCTGGACAAAAACATTCAGTACTTC,CASGRLVLDKNIQYF
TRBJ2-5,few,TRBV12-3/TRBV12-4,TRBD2,TGTGCCAGCAGTTTAATGGGACTAGCGGGGGCTACTCAAGAGACCCAGTACTTC,CASSLMGLAGATQETQYF
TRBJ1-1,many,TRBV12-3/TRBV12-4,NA,TGTGCCAGCAGTTTAACAGGGACCACTGAAGCTTTCTTT,CASSLTGTTEAFF
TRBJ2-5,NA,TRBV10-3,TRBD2,TGTGCCATCAGTAGCGGGGGGAGAGAGACCCAGTACTTC,CAISSGGRETQYF
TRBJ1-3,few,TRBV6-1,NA,TGTGCCAGCAGAGTTAGACAGGTCTTCGTCTCTGGAAACACCATATATTTT,CASRVRQVFVSGNTIYF
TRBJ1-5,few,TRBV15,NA,TGTGCCACCAGCCAGGACTGGCTAGGGGGGCCCCAGCATTTT,CATSQDWLGGPQHF
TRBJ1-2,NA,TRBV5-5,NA,TGTGCCAGCAGCTTGCAACCGGCGGCCGGCTACACCTTC,CASSLQPAAGYTF
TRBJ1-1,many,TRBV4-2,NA,TGTGCCAGCAGCCTGAACGGTGAAGCTTTCTTT,CASSLNGEAFF
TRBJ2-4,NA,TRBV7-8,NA,TGTGCCAGCAGCTCATACAGGGCACCCAATAACATTCAGTACTTC,CASSSYRAPNNIQYF
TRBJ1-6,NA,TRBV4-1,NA,TGCGCCAGCAGCCAAGACAGCGGGGTCCGGACCCTCCACTTT,CASSQDSGVRTLHF
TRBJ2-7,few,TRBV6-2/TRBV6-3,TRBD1,TGTGCCAGCAGTAACCGACAGGGAGAGGAGTACTTC,CASSNRQGEEYF
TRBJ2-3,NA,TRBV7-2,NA,TGTGCCAGCAGCTTAGGAGTGGGTACGCAGTATTTT,CASSLGVGTQYF
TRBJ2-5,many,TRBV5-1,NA,TGCGCCAGCAGCTTAAACACCGGCCAAGAGACCCAGTACTTC,CASSLNTGQETQYF